This entry describes one TCR beta chain. No antigen is known for it. This record belongs to a study of post-analysis software for immune sequencing data. Study details: The study covered relapsing-remitting, secondary progressive and progressive-relapsing courses of multiple sclerosis.

The authors incorporated unique molecular identifiers into the TCR beta cDNA libraries. T cells numbering roughly 0.9 to 10 million yielded cDNA molecules that totaled about 500,000. TCRdb called the PCR reads again in MiXCR, with one record for every CDR3 protein. Among about 820,000 distinct CDR3 sequences listed, roughly 50% were seen once. The germline CDR1 and CDR2 sequences are LGHDT and YNNKEL (reference sequence). The CDR3 spans 14 residues. General study points: The five TRBV segments detected at higher frequency in patients than in controls included TRBV5-6, TRBV5-1 and TRBV20-1. Multiple sclerosis patients had significantly lower normalized Chao1 diversity than controls.

The clonotype originates from a girl aged 5-17 years with multiple sclerosis. Input material: blood. The V gene is TRBV3-1, the J gene TRBJ2-4, with TRBD1 matching over 8 bases. The J call may be in error: the DNA end matches TRBJ2-7 better. This chain's CDR3 is CASSQGTGSSEQYF. CDR3 bases: TGTGCCAGCAGCCAAGGGACAGGGTCGAGCGAGCAGTACTTC.